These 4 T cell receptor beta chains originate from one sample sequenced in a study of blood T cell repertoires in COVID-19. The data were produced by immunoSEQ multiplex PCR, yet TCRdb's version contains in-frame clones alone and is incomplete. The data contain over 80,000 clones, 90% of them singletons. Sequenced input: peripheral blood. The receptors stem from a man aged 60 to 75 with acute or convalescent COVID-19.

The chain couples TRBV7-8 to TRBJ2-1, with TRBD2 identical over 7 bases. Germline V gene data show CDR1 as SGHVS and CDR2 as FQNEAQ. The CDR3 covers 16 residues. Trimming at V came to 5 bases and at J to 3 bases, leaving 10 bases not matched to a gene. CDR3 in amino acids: CASSVTRAGNYNEQFF. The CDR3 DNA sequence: TGTGCCAGCAGCGTGACTAGAGCGGGAAACTACAATGAGCAGTTCTTC. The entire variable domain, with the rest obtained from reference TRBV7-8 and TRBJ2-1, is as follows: GAGVSQSPRYKVAKRGQDVALRCDPISGHVSLFWYQQALGQGPEFLTYFQNEAQLDKSGLPSDRFFAERPEGSVSTLKIQRTQQEDSAVYLCASSVTRAGNYNEQFFGPGTRLTVL.

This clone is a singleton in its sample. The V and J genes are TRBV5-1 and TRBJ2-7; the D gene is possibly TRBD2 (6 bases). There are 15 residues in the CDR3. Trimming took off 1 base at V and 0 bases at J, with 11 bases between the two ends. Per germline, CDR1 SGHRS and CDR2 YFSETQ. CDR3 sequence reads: CASSLLIGSSYEQYF. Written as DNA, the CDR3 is TGCGCCAGCAGCTTGCTGATCGGGAGCTCCTACGAGCAGTACTTC.

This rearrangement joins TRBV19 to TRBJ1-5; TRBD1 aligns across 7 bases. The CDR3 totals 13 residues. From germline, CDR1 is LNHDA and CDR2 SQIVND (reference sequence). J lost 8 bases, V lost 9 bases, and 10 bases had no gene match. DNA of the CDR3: TGTGCCAGCTTAGGGGGCTTTTGGGAGCCCCAGCATTTT. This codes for CASLGGFWEPQHF.

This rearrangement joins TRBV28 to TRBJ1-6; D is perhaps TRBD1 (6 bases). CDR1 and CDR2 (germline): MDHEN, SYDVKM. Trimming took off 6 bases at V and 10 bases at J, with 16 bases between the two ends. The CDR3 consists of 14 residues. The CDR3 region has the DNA TGTGCCAGCAGCCTTACAGGGTTTGGATCACCCCTCCACTTT. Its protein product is CASSLTGFGSPLHF.